This entry describes one T cell receptor beta chain. The sample originates from a study of blood T cell repertoires in COVID-19. Study information: The cDNA or gDNA used as material had been derived from T cells, B-cell-depleted T cells, or PBMCs.

Sequencing was performed with immunoSEQ multiplex PCR; in TCRdb, only in-frame clones are kept and a portion is missing. The repertoire holds under 150,000 clones, with just over 75% as singletons. This clonotype was obtained from a human donor in a cohort sampled during active COVID-19. The sequencing sample was made of peripheral blood.

The CDR3 DNA is TGTGCCAGCAAAAACGGGGGTCGGGGGAATTCACCCCTCCACTTT. Encoded protein: CASKNGGRGNSPLHF. The rearrangement joins TRBV27 to TRBJ1-6; a weak D match, TRBD1 (5 bases). The CDR3 has 15 residues. Per germline, CDR1 MNHEY and CDR2 SMNVEV (reference sequence). The V end lost 7 bases, the J end lost 7 bases, and 17 bases lay between the germline ends.